The clone carrying this T cell receptor beta chain has at least ten counts. The sample originates from a study of T cells in Graves' hyperthyroidism and ophthalmopathy. Researchers took RNA transcripts and amplified the TCR beta CDR3 regions from them. RT-PCR in the first round (using the HTBI primer set) targeted the TCR CDR3. MiXCR, applied by TCRdb to the multiplex PCR reads, yields one record per CDR3 protein. The sample contains a few hundred thousand distinct CDR3 sequences, about 43% of which appear only once. V was shortened by 4 bases and J by 9 bases, with 15 bases between the two germline ends. Germline loops: CDR1 SEHNR, CDR2 FQNEAQ (reference sequence). The length of the CDR3 is 13 residues.

The source of this sequence is a woman under 30 with Graves' hyperthyroidism. The sample comprised peripheral blood or thyroid tissue (not recorded which). The V and J genes are TRBV7-9 and TRBJ1-2; D is unclear. CDR3 sequence: CASSSPGAGSYTF. DNA of the CDR3: TGTGCCAGCAGCTCCCCGGGAGCCGGGAGCTACACCTTC.